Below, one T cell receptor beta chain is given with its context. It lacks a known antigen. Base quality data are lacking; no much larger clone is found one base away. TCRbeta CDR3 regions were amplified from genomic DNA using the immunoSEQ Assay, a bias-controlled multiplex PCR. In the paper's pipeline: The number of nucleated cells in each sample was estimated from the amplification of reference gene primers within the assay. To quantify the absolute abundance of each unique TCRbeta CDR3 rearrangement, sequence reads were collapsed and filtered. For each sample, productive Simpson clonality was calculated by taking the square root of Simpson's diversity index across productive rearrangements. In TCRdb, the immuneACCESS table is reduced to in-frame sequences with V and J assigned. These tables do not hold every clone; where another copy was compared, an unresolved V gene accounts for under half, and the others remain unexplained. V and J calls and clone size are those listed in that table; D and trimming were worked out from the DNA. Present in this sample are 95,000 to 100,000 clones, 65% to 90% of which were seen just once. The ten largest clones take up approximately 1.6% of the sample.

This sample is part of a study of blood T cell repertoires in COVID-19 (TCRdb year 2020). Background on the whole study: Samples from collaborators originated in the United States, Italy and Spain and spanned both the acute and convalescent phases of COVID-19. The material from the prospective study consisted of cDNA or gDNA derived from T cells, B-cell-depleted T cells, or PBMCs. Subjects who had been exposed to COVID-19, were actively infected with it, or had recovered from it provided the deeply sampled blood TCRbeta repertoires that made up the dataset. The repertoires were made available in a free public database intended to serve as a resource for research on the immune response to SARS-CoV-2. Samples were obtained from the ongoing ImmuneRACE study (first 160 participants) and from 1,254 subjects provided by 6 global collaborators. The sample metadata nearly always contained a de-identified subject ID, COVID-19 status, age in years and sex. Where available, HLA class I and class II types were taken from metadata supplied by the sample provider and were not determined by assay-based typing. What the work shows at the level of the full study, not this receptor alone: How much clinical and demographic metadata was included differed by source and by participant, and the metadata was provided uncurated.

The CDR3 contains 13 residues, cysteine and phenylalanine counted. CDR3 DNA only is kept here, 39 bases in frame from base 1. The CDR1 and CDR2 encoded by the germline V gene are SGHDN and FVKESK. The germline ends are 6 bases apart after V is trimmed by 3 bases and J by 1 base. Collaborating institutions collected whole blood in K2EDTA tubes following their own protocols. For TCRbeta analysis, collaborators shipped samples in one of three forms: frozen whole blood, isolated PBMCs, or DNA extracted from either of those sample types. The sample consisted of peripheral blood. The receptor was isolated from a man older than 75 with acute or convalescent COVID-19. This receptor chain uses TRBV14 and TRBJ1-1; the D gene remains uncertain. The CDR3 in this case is CASSHTGNTEAFF. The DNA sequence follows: TGTGCCAGCAGCCACACCGGGAACACTGAAGCTTTCTTT.